This TCR beta chain originates from a study of T cells in Graves' hyperthyroidism and ophthalmopathy. Regions amplified from RNA transcripts were the TCR beta CDR3 regions. HTBI primers were used for first-round RT-PCR of the TCR CDR3. One entry per CDR3 protein results from TCRdb running MiXCR on the multiplex PCR reads. The data hold approximately 510,000 distinct CDR3 sequences, with about 20% observed a single time. This clonotype was seen at least ten times. The CDR3 covers 11 residues. CDR1 is GTSNPN, CDR2 SVGIG, per germline (reference sequence). With 4 bases removed from V and 3 bases from J, the gap between germline ends came to 7 bases.

The clonotype was recovered from a man aged 18 to 30 with Graves' hyperthyroidism. The chain recombines TRBV30 with TRBJ2-7, with unresolved D. Sequenced input: blood. The CDR3 DNA is TGTGCCTGGACGGGCGACTACGAGCAGTACTTC. It codes for CAWTGDYEQYF.